This T cell receptor (beta chain) was captured by sequencing in a study of OX40 agonist ivuxolimab in advanced cancers. Study findings and constraints: More expanded clones were seen, on average, in CD8+ T cells than in CD4+. Partly responding patients at 0.1-3.0 mg/kg showed some of the smallest clonal expansion.

Details on this clone: Its antigen is not identified.

The CDR3 has 15 residues. Here immunoSEQ multiplex PCR was the method, and the copy in TCRdb shows in-frame clones only, minus some. The sample yields some 140,000 clones, about nine tenths seen once. Sample: CD4+ or CD8+ T cells sorted from blood, taken in a trial of the OX40 agonist ivuxolimab. The clonotype comes from an adult with an advanced solid tumor such as melanoma, head and neck, liver or kidney cancer. This sequence joins TRBV21-1 and TRBJ1-5; the table's D call, TRBD1, was not checked against the DNA. TRBV21-1 is classified as a pseudogene. The CDR3 nucleotides read TGTGCCAGCAGCTCCTGGGACAGGGGAAGTCAGCCCCAGCATTTT. It codes for CASSSWDRGSQPQHF.